The entry that follows covers one T cell receptor (beta chain) sequence. This entry is derived from a study of blood T cell repertoires in COVID-19. About the study: COVID-19 samples, acute and convalescent, were from the United States, Italy and Spain.

Source study methods: Reference gene primer amplification in the assay estimated nucleated cell counts. Repertoires were generated with immunoSEQ multiplex PCR, while TCRdb's copy carries only in-frame clones and drops some. Clonal size and the V and J genes are those of that table, whereas D and trimming came from the DNA. The sample holds 130,000 or so clones, approximately 84% seen once. Input material: peripheral blood. This TCR came from an elderly woman with acute or convalescent COVID-19.

CDR3 DNA: TGTGCCAGCAGCTTGGGGGAGAGCTCTGGAAACACCATATATTTT. It specifies CASSLGESSGNTIYF. The chain combines TRBV5-8 with TRBJ1-3; no clear D. The CDR3 has 15 amino acids. CDR1 and CDR2 (germline): SGHTS, YDEGEE. Deletions cut 0 bases from V and 0 bases from J, with 7 bases between.